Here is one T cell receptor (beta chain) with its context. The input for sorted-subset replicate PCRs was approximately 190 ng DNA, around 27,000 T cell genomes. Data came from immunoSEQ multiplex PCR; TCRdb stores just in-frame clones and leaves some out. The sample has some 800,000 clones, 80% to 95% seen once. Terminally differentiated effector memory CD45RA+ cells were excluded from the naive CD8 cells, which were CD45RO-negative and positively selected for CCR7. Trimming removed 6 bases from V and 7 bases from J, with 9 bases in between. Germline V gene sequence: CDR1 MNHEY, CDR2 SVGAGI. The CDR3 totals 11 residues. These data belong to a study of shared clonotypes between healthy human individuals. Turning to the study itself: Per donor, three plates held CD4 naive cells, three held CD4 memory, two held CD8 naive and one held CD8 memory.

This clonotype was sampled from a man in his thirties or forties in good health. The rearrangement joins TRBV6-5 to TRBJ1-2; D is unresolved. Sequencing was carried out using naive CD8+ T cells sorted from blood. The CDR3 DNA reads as TGTGCCAGCAGGGGAGGCCTTGGCTACACCTTC. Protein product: CASRGGLGYTF.